This T cell receptor (beta chain) originates from a study of blood T cell repertoires in COVID-19. Study information: There were acute and convalescent COVID-19 samples, and they came from the United States, Italy and Spain. PBMCs, B-cell-depleted T cells, or T cells provided the cDNA or gDNA that made up the material.

Germline CDR1 is LGHNA and CDR2 is YNFKEQ. Trimming took 7 bases from V and 4 from J; bases not matched to a gene: 10. The CDR3 is 15 amino acids. Study processing details: Amplifying reference gene primers gave estimates of nucleated cell counts. Some clones are missing from TCRdb's copy, which holds only in-frame ones; the method was immunoSEQ multiplex PCR. V and J calls and clone size are as listed in that table; D and trimming were resolved from the DNA. This sample has a few hundred thousand clones, with about 85% found just once. Specimen: peripheral blood. This chain uses TRBV4-2 with TRBJ2-3; 8 bases line up with TRBD2. The TCR comes from a woman between 45 and 65 years old who had recovered from COVID-19. DNA for the CDR3: TGTGCCAGCACCCTGGCCGGGGGGGTGCCAGATACGCAGTATTTT. It yields the protein CASTLAGGVPDTQYF.